This record looks at one T cell receptor (beta chain) sequence and its context. This entry comes from a study of blood T cell repertoires in COVID-19. Whole-study context: Spain, Italy and the United States supplied samples that represented acute and convalescent COVID-19.

The CDR3 extends over 15 amino acids. Germline values: CDR1 MNHEY, CDR2 SMNVEV (reference sequence). Trimming pared 8 bases from V and 2 bases from J, leaving 17 bases between. Original processing notes: Reference gene primer amplification gave estimated nucleated cell counts. Repertoires were generated with immunoSEQ multiplex PCR, while TCRdb's copy carries only in-frame clones and drops some. V, J and clone size are taken as reported in that table, and D and trimming were inferred from the DNA itself. The repertoire has 25,000 to 35,000 clones, 90% of them found once; the top ten carry about 12%. The sequence came from a human donor in a cohort sampled during active COVID-19. The chain combines TRBV27 with TRBJ2-3; D remains unclear. The sample was peripheral blood. The CDR3 DNA reads as TGTGCCAGCGCACCATGGAGCGAGACCACAGATACGCAGTATTTT. This translates into CASAPWSETTDTQYF.